These T cell receptor beta chains were read from a single sample in a study of blood T cells in healthy people across ages. TCRdb re-derived calls from the 5' RACE reads in MiXCR, one entry per CDR3 protein. This sample yields over 700,000 distinct CDR3 sequences, of which around a quarter are seen a single time; 9.4% belongs to the top ten. This sample also appeared in a second study, on T cells of mothers and their children.

The sequenced material came from blood. The receptors were gathered from a boy under 18 in good health. The CDR3 runs from the conserved cysteine through the conserved F or W. The D gene is left open where the match is weak. Size is stated for part of the rows, as once, few or many counts, or as a class when the clone is expanded.

clone_size | j_call | d_call | v_call | cdr3_aa | cdr3_nt
- | TRBJ2-1 | - | TRBV9 | CASSVDGVLSGEQFF | TGTGCCAGCAGCGTAGACGGGGTGTTGAGCGGTGAGCAGTTCTTC
- | TRBJ1-4 | - | TRBV5-1 | CASSYSLTATNEKLFF | TGCGCCAGCAGTTACTCACTGACAGCAACTAATGAAAAACTGTTTTTT
few | TRBJ2-6 | - | TRBV6-1 | CASSEPDRPGANALTF | TGTGCCAGCAGTGAACCAGACAGACCTGGGGCCAACGCCCTGACTTTC
- | TRBJ2-5 | TRBD1 | TRBV27 | CASSPDRGEETQYF | TGTGCCAGCAGTCCGGACAGGGGTGAAGAGACCCAGTACTTC
- | TRBJ2-2 | - | TRBV2 | CASSGAYTGELFF | TGTGCCAGCAGTGGGGCTTACACCGGGGAGCTGTTTTTT
many | TRBJ1-6 | - | TRBV3-1 | CASSQDNRPNSPLHF | TGTGCCAGCAGCCAAGATAACAGGCCCAATTCACCCCTCCACTTT
few | TRBJ1-5 | - | TRBV4-3 | CASSQDRSSNQPQHF | TGCGCCAGCAGCCAAGATCGATCCAGCAATCAGCCCCAGCATTTT
few | TRBJ1-5 | - | TRBV19 | CASSIRGAGQPQHF | TGTGCCAGTAGTATTAGGGGGGCAGGGCAGCCCCAGCATTTT
- | TRBJ1-5 | - | TRBV20-1 | CSARGGAGNQPQHF | TGCAGTGCTAGGGGGGGCGCGGGCAATCAGCCCCAGCATTTT
few | TRBJ1-4 | - | TRBV29-1 | CSVGLGQGGEKLFF | TGCAGCGTTGGGTTAGGCCAGGGTGGGGAAAAACTGTTTTTT
few | TRBJ2-1 | TRBD2 | TRBV12-3/TRBV12-4 | CASSLMTSGTYNEQFF | TGTGCCAGCAGTTTAATGACTAGCGGAACCTACAATGAGCAGTTCTTC
- | TRBJ2-3 | - | TRBV4-1 | CASSQTITSTDTQYF | TGCGCCAGCAGCCAAACTATTACTAGCACAGATACGCAGTATTTT
- | TRBJ2-1 | - | TRBV20-1 | CSANRVSSYNEQFF | TGCAGTGCTAATCGCGTGAGCTCCTACAATGAGCAGTTCTTC
few | TRBJ2-5 | TRBD2 | TRBV7-3 | CASSRLAERQETQYF | TGTGCCAGCAGCAGACTAGCGGAACGCCAAGAGACCCAGTACTTC
few | TRBJ2-7 | TRBD1 | TRBV12-3/TRBV12-4 | CASRTGGREQYF | TGTGCCAGTCGGACAGGGGGCCGTGAGCAGTACTTC
- | TRBJ2-1 | - | TRBV6-5 | CASSRGLPSSYNEQFF | TGTGCCAGCAGCCGGGGACTTCCGAGCTCCTACAATGAGCAGTTCTTC
- | TRBJ2-7 | - | TRBV2 | CAGSERTSYEQYF | TGTGCCGGCAGCGAACGGACCTCCTACGAGCAGTACTTC
- | TRBJ2-3 | TRBD1 | TRBV12-3/TRBV12-4 | CVTGVADTQYF | TGCGTAACAGGGGTCGCAGATACGCAGTATTTT
few | TRBJ2-3 | - | TRBV15 | CATSRDRAMNTQYF | TGTGCCACCAGCAGAGACAGGGCCATGAATACGCAGTATTTT
- | TRBJ2-3 | TRBD2 | TRBV2 | CASSESRASGSTDTQYF | TGTGCCAGCAGTGAATCTCGGGCTAGCGGGAGCACAGATACGCAGTATTTT
- | TRBJ2-7 | - | TRBV10-3 | CAISDESYEQYF | TGTGCCATCAGTGATGAGAGTTACGAGCAGTACTTC
few | TRBJ2-1 | - | TRBV18 | CASSPDFGVSEQFF | TGTGCCAGCTCACCAGATTTCGGGGTCAGTGAGCAGTTCTTC
- | TRBJ2-3 | TRBD1 | TRBV28 | CASSTTGGLTDTQYF | TGTGCCAGCAGTACGACAGGGGGGCTCACAGATACGCAGTATTTT
few | TRBJ2-7 | TRBD2 | TRBV29-1 | CSVEGPAGGLDEQYF | TGCAGCGTTGAGGGGCCAGCGGGGGGGCTAGACGAGCAGTACTTC
once | TRBJ2-1 | TRBD2 | TRBV5-1 | CASRGDASNEQFF | TGCGCCAGCCGGGGGGACGCCAGCAATGAGCAGTTCTTC
many | TRBJ2-5 | - | TRBV12-3/TRBV12-4 | CASTRGQETQYF | TGTGCCAGCACGAGAGGGCAAGAGACCCAGTACTTC
many | TRBJ1-4 | - | TRBV28 | CASSLVGNEKLFF | TGTGCCAGCAGTTTAGTGGGGAATGAAAAACTGTTTTTT
few | TRBJ2-7 | - | TRBV11-2 | CASSEAVLVYEQYF | TGTGCCAGCAGCGAAGCGGTATTGGTTTACGAGCAGTACTTC
few | TRBJ2-5 | TRBD2 | TRBV5-1 | CASSLSSGEEETQYF | TGCGCCAGCAGCTTGTCTAGCGGGGAGGAAGAGACCCAGTACTTC
few | TRBJ2-4 | TRBD2 | TRBV28 | CASPPSGRLDIQYF | TGTGCCAGCCCACCTAGCGGGAGATTGGACATTCAGTACTTC
few | TRBJ2-5 | TRBD2 | TRBV7-3 | CASSPSGGDQETQYF | TGTGCCAGCAGCCCTAGCGGAGGGGACCAAGAGACCCAGTACTTC
- | TRBJ2-7 | TRBD2 | TRBV11-2 | CASSLELLQGGFYEQYF | TGTGCCAGCAGCTTAGAATTGCTGCAGGGAGGGTTCTACGAGCAGTACTTC
few | TRBJ2-5 | TRBD2 | TRBV3-1 | CASSRRGGRQETQYF | TGTGCCAGCAGCCGTCGGGGGGGACGGCAAGAGACCCAGTACTTC
few | TRBJ2-7 | - | TRBV7-9 | CASSDRSSYEQYF | TGTGCCAGCAGTGACAGGAGCTCCTACGAGCAGTACTTC
few | TRBJ2-7 | - | TRBV7-9 | CASTAVVAYEQYF | TGTGCCAGCACCGCCGTGGTGGCCTACGAGCAGTACTTC
few | TRBJ2-5 | TRBD2 | TRBV28 | CASGIDWTSGRRETQYF | TGTGCCAGCGGAATAGATTGGACTAGCGGGAGACGAGAGACCCAGTACTTC
- | TRBJ2-1 | TRBD2 | TRBV15 | CATSNPGLAGLNEQFF | TGTGCCACCAGCAACCCGGGACTAGCGGGTCTCAATGAGCAGTTCTTC
few | TRBJ1-1 | - | TRBV19 | CASRRSGEAFF | TGTGCCAGTAGGCGTTCAGGAGAAGCTTTCTTT
- | TRBJ2-1 | - | TRBV7-2 | CASSNQGGAINEQFF | TGTGCCAGCAGCAACCAAGGGGGGGCCATCAATGAGCAGTTCTTC
- | TRBJ2-1 | TRBD2 | TRBV14 | CASSPGLVGEQFF | TGTGCCAGCAGCCCCGGACTAGTGGGTGAGCAGTTCTTC
- | TRBJ2-1 | TRBD1 | TRBV7-9 | CASSTGVYNEQFF | TGTGCCAGCAGCACAGGGGTCTACAATGAGCAGTTCTTC
- | TRBJ2-5 | TRBD2 | TRBV4-3 | CASSQEAGGEETQYF | TGCGCCAGCAGCCAGGAGGCGGGGGGAGAAGAGACCCAGTACTTC
few | TRBJ2-7 | TRBD1 | TRBV7-2 | CASSLGQGAGDEQYF | TGTGCCAGCAGCTTAGGCCAGGGGGCAGGCGACGAGCAGTACTTC
few | TRBJ2-5 | - | TRBV6-6 | CASSYNAQETQYF | TGTGCCAGCAGTTACAATGCTCAAGAGACCCAGTACTTC